This T cell receptor (beta chain) is drawn from a study of T cells in Graves' hyperthyroidism and ophthalmopathy. Whole-study context: Peripheral blood was taken when the disease was first diagnosed, before any treatment began.

Amplified TCR beta CDR3 regions came from RNA transcripts. The study used the HTBI primer set for a first-round RT-PCR of the TCR CDR3. Each CDR3 protein is one row after TCRdb ran MiXCR on the multiplex PCR reads. Of 450,000 to 650,000 distinct CDR3 sequences detected, more than 15% appear once; the ten largest clones hold approximately 15%. In its sample, this clonotype was seen many times. Each ophthalmopathy patient scored at least 3 on the Clinical Activity Score and at least 4 on NOSPECS grade, with duration under 3 months. Diagnoses were established using clinical symptoms, serum thyroxine and TRAb, thyroid ultrasound and orbital computed tomography. Germline trimming cut 1 base from V and 1 base from J; bases unmatched to any gene: 3. Germline CDR1 and CDR2: LGHDT and YNNKEL (reference sequence). This CDR3 comprises 15 residues.

The source material was blood. J is TRBJ2-5 and V is TRBV3-1, with 7 bases that match TRBD2. The clonotype comes from a woman younger than 30 with Graves' ophthalmopathy. CDR3 sequence reads: CASSQGGTIQETQYF. In DNA form, the CDR3 reads TGTGCCAGCAGCCAAGGAGGGACTATCCAAGAGACCCAGTACTTC.